This T cell receptor (beta chain) was obtained from a study of T cell responses to AZD1222 COVID-19 vaccine. The V and J ends lost 3 bases and 5 bases respectively, with 16 bases between them. The CDR3 consists of 14 residues. Germline assignment: CDR1 GTSNPN and CDR2 SVGIG (reference sequence). This clone was detected once. Using immunoSEQ multiplex PCR, the repertoire was profiled, and TCRdb retains in-frame clones only, with some absent. The sample lists some 180,000 clones, 80% to 95% occurring once. This specimen was peripheral blood, taken 28 days after the second dose of the MenACWY control vaccine. The chain combines TRBV30 with TRBJ1-1, with D tentatively TRBD1 (6 bases). This TCR came from an adult who received the MenACWY meningococcal vaccine as a control. For the CDR3, the DNA is TGTGCCTGGAGGTGGGGATCAGGGGAAACTGAAGCTTTCTTT. Amino acid sequence: CAWRWGSGETEAFF.